The sequence of this T cell receptor beta chain was determined in a study of cytomegalovirus exposure and HLA in healthy donors. Study at large: Later, an analysis reported that the 100 to 150 validation repertoires had used the same platform as the approximately 690 first-cohort repertoires. Study outcomes and limitations: Confirmation in vitro established that a few CMV-associated chains were specific for CMV antigens. The tendency of first-cohort TCR clusters to co-occur in the 120 validation repertoires was the finding of a later analysis.

Clones were read by immunoSEQ multiplex PCR, and TCRdb kept only the in-frame ones, dropping some. The data contain some 200,000 clones, around 81% of them singletons. To note about this clone: The antigen is not known.

Germline loops: CDR1 KGHSH, CDR2 LQKENI. Trimming took 5 bases from V and 5 from J, leaving 16 bases between them. The CDR3 consists of 15 residues. The sequencing sample was made of PBMCs. The receptor's source is a woman aged 18-35 years in good health and CMV-seropositive. The gene calls are TRBV18 and TRBJ1-5, with a weak D call TRBD1 (5 bases). For the CDR3, the DNA is TGTGCCAGCTCATTTGACAGAGTGGTTGATCAGCCCCAGCATTTT. The encoded protein is CASSFDRVVDQPQHF.